One sample yielded the 16 T cell receptor beta chains listed below, sequenced in a study of tissue T cells after allogeneic stem cell transplantation. Produced via immunoSEQ multiplex PCR; TCRdb's table is partial and in-frame only. The sample contains 20,000 to 25,000 clones, 69% of which appear only once. Sequencing was carried out using blood. These receptors were obtained from a female BALB/c mouse in good health. Mice of this strain are of MHC haplotype H2-d.

Comment on this clone: These gene names are mouse names. The missing CDR3 end, 1 residue past where the read stops, is filled in from the germline J gene. This chain connects TRBV2 to TRBJ1-3; TRBD1 agrees at 9 bases. The germline gives CDR1 LGHNA, CDR2 YSYQKL. V trimming: 3 bases; J trimming: 3 bases; junction bases outside the gene matches: 6. This CDR3 contains 16 residues. This CDR3 reads CASSHFRDRDGNTLYF. The CDR3 bases that were read are TGTGCCAGCAGCCACTTCCGGGACAGGGATGGAAATACGCTCTAT.

Notes on this clone: Genes here carry mouse names. The CDR3 loop reads CASSLGLQDTQYF. The CDR3 DNA, read in part, is TGTGCCAGCAGCTTGGGACTGCAAGACACCCAGTAC. The chain employs TRBV3 and TRBJ2-5; 7 bases align to TRBD2. The read terminates 1 residue ahead of where the CDR3 ends, so the germline J gene completes it. With V trimmed by 3 bases and J by 3 bases, 0 bases remained unmatched. This CDR3 is 13 amino acids long. Per germline, CDR1 SNHLY and CDR2 FYNGKV (reference sequence).

About this clone: Gene names are mouse gene names. The CDR3 goes on 1 residue after the read ends, and that part is filled in from the germline J gene. V and J are TRBV4 and TRBJ2-5; 13 bases fit TRBD2. V dropped 7 bases and J dropped 1; count of bases not matched to a gene: 5. This CDR3 is 16 amino acids long. The germline CDR1 and CDR2 sequences are LGHDT and YNNKQL (reference sequence). The CDR3 loop is CASIGLGGRDQDTQYF. CDR3 DNA, as far as it was read: TGTGCCAGCATCGGACTGGGGGGGCGCGACCAAGACACCCAGTAC. Complete variable domain (other parts from reference TRBV4 and TRBJ2-5): ETAVFQTPNYHVTQVGNEVSFNCKQTLGHDTMYWYKQDSKKLLKIMFSYNNKQLIVNETVPRRFSPQSSDKAHLNLRIKSVEPEDSAVYLCASIGLGGRDQDTQYFGPGTRLLVL.

Concerning this clone itself: The genes are named according to mouse. The read comes to an end 1 residue before the CDR3 does, leaving the germline J gene to fill in the end. J is TRBJ2-2 and V is TRBV5, with unresolved D. Trimming pared 1 base from V and 4 bases from J, leaving 7 bases between. There are 14 residues in the CDR3. CDR1 LGHNA and CDR2 YNLKQL come from the germline V gene (reference sequence). CDR3 region: CASSQGGGTGQLYF. The CDR3 DNA, read in part, is TGTGCCAGCAGCCAAGGGGGAGGCACCGGGCAGCTCTAC.

The count of this clone is one. Germline and junction disagree at one end, which may indicate a read error. Gene names are the mouse ones. The CDR3 end lies 1 residue beyond the end of the read and is filled in from the germline J gene. V is TRBV19 and J is TRBJ2-7, with 7 bases lining up with TRBD1. Germline V lookup: CDR1 FNHDT, CDR2 SITEND (reference sequence). The CDR3 contains 14 residues. CDR3: CASSIRDSSYGQYF. The covered CDR3 bases are TGTGCCAGCAGTATCCGGGACAGCTCCTATGGACAGTAC. Variable domain in full (rest from reference TRBV19 and TRBJ2-7): GGIITQTPKFLIGQEGQKLTLKCQQNFNHDTMYWYRQDSGKGLRLIYYSITENDLQKGDLSEGYDASREKKSSFSLTVTSAQKNEMAVFLCASSIRDSSYGQYFGPGTRLTVL.

This clone has only a few counts. Gene labels here are mouse ones. The read stops 1 residue short of the end of the CDR3; the missing end is completed from the germline J gene. This rearrangement joins TRBV19 to TRBJ2-7; a possible D gene is TRBD1 (6 bases). The CDR3 is 14 amino acids. The germline CDR1 and CDR2 sequences are FNHDT and SITEND (reference sequence). The V end was cut by 4 bases, the J end by 0 bases, with 11 bases between. CDR3 DNA, as far as it was read: TGTGCCAGCAGTCGACAGGAAAGCTCCTATGAACAGTAC. It specifies CASSRQESSYEQY. The full CDR3 protein reads CASSRQESSYEQYF.

Points on this clone: Gene and germline names: mouse. The read gets to within 1 residue of the CDR3 end, and the germline J gene fills in the rest. The V and J genes are TRBV19 and TRBJ1-6, with no clear D. TRBJ1-6 is an open reading frame whose function is uncertain. The V end was cut by 6 bases, the J end by 0 bases, with 10 bases between. From germline, CDR1 is FNHDT and CDR2 SITEND (reference sequence). The CDR3 contains 15 residues. The DNA read from the CDR3 is TGTGCCAGCAAAGTCCGTAATTCCTATAATTCGCCCCTCTAC. Translated, it gives CASKVRNSYNSPLY. The whole CDR3 protein is CASKVRNSYNSPLYF.

A word on this clone: Gene names are mouse gene names. The sequenced fragment ends 1 residue before the CDR3 boundary, so the rest is inferred from the germline J gene. This chain connects TRBV13-1 to TRBJ1-3; the match to TRBD1 covers 8 bases. Germline assignment: CDR1 NSHNY and CDR2 SYGAGN. This CDR3 contains 15 residues. The junction had 6 bases not matched to a gene; V was cut back by 5 bases and J by 2 bases. The sequenced CDR3 bases are TGTGCCAGCAGCCCCTCAGGGGGCGCTGGAAATACGCTCTAT. Translating it yields CASSPSGGAGNTLY. The entire CDR3 protein is CASSPSGGAGNTLYF.

For this clone: Gene names and germline match the mouse. The CDR3 is cut off 1 residue early in the read; its end comes from the germline J gene. The rearrangement links TRBV4 to TRBJ2-3, with TRBD1 matching over 9 bases. CDR1 and CDR2 from the germline V gene are LGHDT and YNNKQL (reference sequence). The junction had 1 base not matched to a gene; V was cut back by 6 bases and J by 0 bases. This CDR3 region has 14 residues. The CDR3 DNA, read in part, is TGTGCCAGCAGGGACAGGGGAAGTGCAGAAACGCTGTAT. Amino acid sequence: CASRDRGSAETLY. The whole CDR3 protein is CASRDRGSAETLYF. The whole variable domain, remainder taken from reference TRBV4 and TRBJ2-3, is ETAVFQTPNYHVTQVGNEVSFNCKQTLGHDTMYWYKQDSKKLLKIMFSYNNKQLIVNETVPRRFSPQSSDKAHLNLRIKSVEPEDSAVYLCASRDRGSAETLYFGSGTRLTVL.

Turning to this clone: The germline and genes are mouse ones. The CDR3 end is not reached by the read, which stops 1 residue before it; the germline J gene fills it in. The V call is TRBV1, the J call TRBJ1-3, with D tentatively TRBD1 (5 bases). Trimming stripped 5 bases from V and 2 bases from J, with 7 bases between. The length of the CDR3 is 13 residues. The germline gives CDR1 NSQYPW, CDR2 LRSPGD (reference sequence). The CDR3 bases that were read are TGCACCTGCAGTCCGGGACCTGGAAATACGCTCTAT. Encoded protein: CTCSPGPGNTLY. The full CDR3 protein is CTCSPGPGNTLYF.

This clone showed up just a few times. The gene names here belong to mouse. Sequencing ends 1 residue short of the CDR3 end; the germline J gene provides the rest. The chain joins TRBV13-1 to TRBJ1-2, with D unresolved. The CDR3 consists of 13 residues. The V end lost 0 bases, the J end lost 0 bases, and 3 bases lay between the germline ends. In germline, CDR1 is NSHNY, CDR2 SYGAGN. CDR3 DNA (partial): TGTGCCAGCAGTGATGTCACAAACTCCGACTACACC. This translates into CASSDVTNSDYT. In full, the CDR3 is CASSDVTNSDYTF.

As concerns this clone: Genes here carry mouse names. The observed sequence ends 1 residue before the CDR3 terminus, with the missing tail filled in from the germline J gene. V usage is TRBV29 and J usage is TRBJ1-1, with D unresolved. Germline CDR1 and CDR2: MSHET and SYDVDS. V was clipped by 4 bases and J by 1 base, with 7 bases between them. The CDR3 consists of 13 residues. Partial CDR3 DNA: TGTGCTAGCAGTTATGGGGAAAACACAGAAGTCTTC. Translated: CASSYGENTEVF. The entire CDR3 sequence reads CASSYGENTEVFF.

Concerning this clone itself: These gene names are mouse names. The read ends 1 residue before the CDR3 terminus; that terminus is restored from the germline J gene. The chain links TRBV5 to TRBJ2-2; TRBD2 matches at 10 bases. The junction had 1 base not matched to a gene; V was cut back by 3 bases and J by 0 bases. Germline CDR1 is LGHNA and CDR2 is YNLKQL (reference sequence). CDR3 length: 16 amino acids. CDR3 DNA, as far as it was read: TGTGCCAGCAGCCAGGACTGGGGGTCAAACACCGGGCAGCTCTAC. It encodes CASSQDWGSNTGQLY. Given in full, the CDR3 is CASSQDWGSNTGQLYF.

As regards this clone: Gene names and germline match the mouse. The CDR3 extends 1 residue past the end of the read, so its final part is completed from the germline J gene. V usage is TRBV13-2 and J usage is TRBJ2-1, with 9 nucleotides matching TRBD2. The CDR3 is 16 amino acids. Germline V gene sequence: CDR1 NNHNN, CDR2 SYGAGS (reference sequence). The V gene end was trimmed by 2 bases and the J gene end by 0 bases; junction bases not matched to a gene: 3. The CDR3 spells CASGESWGGNYAEQFF. Partial CDR3 DNA: TGTGCCAGCGGTGAATCCTGGGGGGGTAACTATGCTGAGCAGTTC.

In regard to this clone: Mouse names are used for the genes. The CDR3 is cut off 1 residue early in the read; its end comes from the germline J gene. V gene TRBV20 combines with J gene TRBJ2-4; D tentatively reads TRBD1 or TRBD2 (5 bases each). Germline CDR1 is GFQATS and CDR2 is STVNSAI. The CDR3 is 11 amino acids. Between the trimmed V and J ends, which lost 6 bases and 7 bases, there was a span of 11 bases. CDR3 in amino acids: CGAGTRDTLYF. The DNA read from the CDR3 is TGTGGTGCCGGGACCAGAGACACCTTGTAC. Based on the CDR3 plus reference TRBV20 and TRBJ2-4, the full variable domain is GALVYQYPRRTICKSGTSMRMECQAVGFQATSVAWYRQSPQKTFELIALSTVNSAIKYEQNFTQEKFPISHPNLSFSSMTVLNAYLEDRGLYLCGAGTRDTLYFGAGTRLSVL.

As concerns this clone: These gene names are mouse names. The read ends 1 residue before the CDR3 terminus; that terminus is restored from the germline J gene. The V gene is TRBV31, the J gene TRBJ2-7; D is possibly TRBD2 (7 bases). Germline V gene lookup returns CDR1 GKSSPN and CDR2 SITVG. V gave up 0 bases and J gave up 6 bases, with 12 bases separating them. The CDR3 has 13 residues. The chain's CDR3 is CAWSLGGRFEQYF. The CDR3 DNA, read in part, is TGTGCCTGGAGTCTCGGGGGGCGTTTTGAACAGTAC.